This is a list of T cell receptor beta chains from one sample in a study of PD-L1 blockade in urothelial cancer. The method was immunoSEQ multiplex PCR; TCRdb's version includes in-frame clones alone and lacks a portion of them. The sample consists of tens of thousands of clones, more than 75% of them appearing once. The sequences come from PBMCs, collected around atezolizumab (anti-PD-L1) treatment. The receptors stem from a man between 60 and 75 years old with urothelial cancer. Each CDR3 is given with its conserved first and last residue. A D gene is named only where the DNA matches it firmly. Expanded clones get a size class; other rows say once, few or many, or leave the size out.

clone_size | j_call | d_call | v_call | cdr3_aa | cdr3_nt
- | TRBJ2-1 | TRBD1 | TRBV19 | CASRDTGGNEQFF | TGTGCCAGTAGGGACACAGGGGGCAATGAGCAGTTCTTC
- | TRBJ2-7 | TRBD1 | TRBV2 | CASSRDRGLAQYF | TGTGCCAGCAGCAGGGACAGGGGACTCGCTCAGTACTTC
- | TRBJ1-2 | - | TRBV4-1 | CASSQIPGQPYGYTF | TGCGCCAGCAGCCAGATTCCGGGACAACCCTATGGCTACACCTTC
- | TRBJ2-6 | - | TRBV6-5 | CASSYSPRSGANVLTF | TGTGCCAGCAGTTACTCTCCCAGATCTGGGGCCAACGTCCTGACTTTC
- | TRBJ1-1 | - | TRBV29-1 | CSVGGGGYTEAFF | TGCAGCGTTGGAGGTGGGGGGTACACTGAAGCTTTCTTT
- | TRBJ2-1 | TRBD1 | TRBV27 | CASSFPLGTGANEQFF | TGTGCCAGCAGTTTTCCCCTCGGGACAGGGGCTAATGAGCAGTTCTTC
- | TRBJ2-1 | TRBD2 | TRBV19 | CASSINGAGAENEQFF | TGTGCCAGTAGTATAAATGGTGCGGGAGCTGAAAATGAGCAGTTCTTC
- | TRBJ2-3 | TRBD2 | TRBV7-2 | CASSSYRLAGSTDTQYF | TGTGCCAGCAGCTCCTATCGACTAGCGGGGAGCACAGATACGCAGTATTTT
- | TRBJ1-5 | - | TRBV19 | CASSPGHRNQPQHF | TGTGCCAGTAGTCCGGGACATCGAAATCAGCCCCAGCATTTT
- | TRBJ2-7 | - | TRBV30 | CAWKENLSSYEQYF | TGTGCCTGGAAAGAGAACCTTTCGTCCTACGAGCAGTACTTC
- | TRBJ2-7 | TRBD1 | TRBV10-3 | CAISDTGQGYEQYF | TGTGCCATCAGTGATACGGGACAGGGGTACGAGCAGTACTTC
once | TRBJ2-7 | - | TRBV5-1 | CASSTGTTYEQYF | TGCGCCAGCAGCACAGGGACTACCTACGAGCAGTACTTC
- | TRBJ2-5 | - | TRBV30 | CAWKKGLGTQYF | TGTGCCTGGAAGAAGGGGCTCGGGACCCAGTACTTC
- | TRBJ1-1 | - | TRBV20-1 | CSESPPGEAFF | TGCAGTGAGTCGCCTCCCGGTGAAGCTTTCTTT
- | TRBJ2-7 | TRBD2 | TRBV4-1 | CASSQVTSAVAYEQYF | TGCGCCAGCAGCCAAGTTACTAGCGCGGTAGCCTACGAGCAGTACTTC
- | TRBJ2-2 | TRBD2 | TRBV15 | CATSSRTSGWNTGELFF | TGTGCCACCAGCAGCAGGACTAGCGGTTGGAACACCGGGGAGCTGTTTTTT
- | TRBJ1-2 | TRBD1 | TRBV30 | CAWSPRTGSGYTF | TGTGCCTGGAGTCCTCGGACAGGGAGCGGCTACACCTTC
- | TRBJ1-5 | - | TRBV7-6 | CASSIRGGQPQHF | TGTGCCAGCAGCATTAGGGGTGGTCAGCCCCAGCATTTT
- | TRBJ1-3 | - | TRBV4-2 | CANSTGFSGNTIYF | TGTGCCAACAGCACGGGATTCTCTGGAAACACCATATATTTT
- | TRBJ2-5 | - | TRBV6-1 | CASISFAEKQETQYF | TGTGCCAGCATTTCGTTTGCGGAAAAACAAGAGACCCAGTACTTC
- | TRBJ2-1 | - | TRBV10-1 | CASSESRYQNEQFF | TGCGCCAGCAGTGAGTCGAGGTATCAGAATGAGCAGTTCTTC
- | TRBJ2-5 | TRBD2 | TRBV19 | CASSIGTSGMARTQYF | TGTGCCAGTAGTATTGGGACTAGCGGAATGGCTAGGACCCAGTACTTC
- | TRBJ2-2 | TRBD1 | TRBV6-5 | CASSYGDRGAGELFF | TGTGCCAGCAGTTATGGGGACAGGGGGGCCGGGGAGCTGTTTTTT
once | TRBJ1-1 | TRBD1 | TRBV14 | CASSHGRDRVTEAFF | TGTGCCAGCAGCCATGGGAGGGACAGGGTCACTGAAGCTTTCTTT